The subject of this entry is one TCR beta chain. The data were obtained in a study of blood T cell repertoires in COVID-19. Overall study context: PBMCs, B-cell-depleted T cells, or T cells were the source of the cDNA or gDNA that made up the material.

Trimming cost V 4 bases and J 0 bases, with 15 bases left between them. The germline V gene encodes CDR1 SGHDT and CDR2 YYEEEE. The CDR3 is 16 amino acids. In the authors' workflow: Estimation of nucleated cell counts relied on the amplification of reference gene primers. TCRdb keeps only in-frame clones here, not all; method: immunoSEQ multiplex PCR. V and J calls and clone size are copied from that table; D and trimming were computed from the DNA. This repertoire shows roughly 100,000 clones, 81% found once; its top ten account for under 40%. This TCR derives from a man older than 75 with acute or convalescent COVID-19. The rearrangement joins TRBV5-6 to TRBJ2-3; D is possibly TRBD2 (6 bases). The sample consisted of peripheral blood. CDR3 bases: TGTGCCAGCAGCCGGGCATCAGGGACTAGCACAGATACGCAGTATTTT. Amino acid sequence: CASSRASGTSTDTQYF.